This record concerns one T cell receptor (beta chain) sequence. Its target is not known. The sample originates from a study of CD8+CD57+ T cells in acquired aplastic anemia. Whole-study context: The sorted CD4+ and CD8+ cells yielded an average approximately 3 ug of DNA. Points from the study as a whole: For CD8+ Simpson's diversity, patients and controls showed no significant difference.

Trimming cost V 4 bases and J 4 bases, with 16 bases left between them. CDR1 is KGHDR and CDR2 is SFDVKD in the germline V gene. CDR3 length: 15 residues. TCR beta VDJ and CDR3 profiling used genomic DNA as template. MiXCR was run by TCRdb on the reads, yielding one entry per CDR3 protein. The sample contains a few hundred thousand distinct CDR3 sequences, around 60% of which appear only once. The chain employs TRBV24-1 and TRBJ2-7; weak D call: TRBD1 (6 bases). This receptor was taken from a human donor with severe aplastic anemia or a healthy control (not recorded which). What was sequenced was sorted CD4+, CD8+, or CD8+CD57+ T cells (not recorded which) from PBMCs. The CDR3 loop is CATSESGQGRYEQYF. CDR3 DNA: TGTGCCACCAGTGAGTCGGGACAAGGCCGTTACGAGCAGTACTTC.